This TCR beta chain came from a study of CD8+ T cells in alopecia areata. Study-wide results and limits: Among the cells sequenced in scalp samples are also the resident alphabeta T cells of normal skin.

The treatment was: oral pan-JAK inhibitor, 5-10 mg twice daily. As part of sample collection, lesional scalp punch biopsies and peripheral blood were taken from alopecia areata patients. Concerning this clone itself: The antigen is undetermined.

Trimming shortened V by 9 bases and J by 2 bases, and 16 bases separated the two germline ends. The CDR3 is made up of 15 amino acids. Germline V gives CDR1 SNHLY, CDR2 FYNNEI. Once RNA had been extracted, it was reverse transcribed into cDNA to act as the sequencing template. The repertoire was sequenced with immunoSEQ multiplex PCR; TCRdb's copy has only in-frame clones and lacks some. The repertoire consists of about 140,000 clones, with 85% to 90% occurring once and the leading ten covering approximately 13%. The sample here was CD8+ T cells sorted from blood, taken at week 4, from a patient treated with tofacitinib. The source is a human donor with alopecia areata. This sequence joins TRBV2 and TRBJ2-2; a weak D match, TRBD2 (5 bases). CDR3 in DNA: TGTGCCAGTACCGGGGTGGCAGACAACACCGGGGAGCTGTTTTTT. Translating gives CASTGVADNTGELFF.